The rows below give T cell receptor beta chains drawn from one sample of a study of blood T cell repertoires in COVID-19. Using immunoSEQ multiplex PCR, the repertoire was profiled, and TCRdb retains in-frame clones only, with some absent. The sample yields approximately 100,000 clones, around 89% seen once. The sequenced sample consisted of peripheral blood. These receptors were obtained from a human donor with acute or convalescent COVID-19. The donor label of this sample is uncertain. Each CDR3 is given with its conserved first and last residue. A D gene is named only where the DNA matches it firmly. A row's size may be missing; if present it is once, few, many or a size class.

j_call	d_call	clone_size	v_call	cdr3_aa	cdr3_nt
TRBJ2-7	NA	NA	TRBV28	CASSPSAYEQYF	TGTGCCAGCAGCCCTTCTGCCTACGAGCAGTACTTC
TRBJ2-7	TRBD2	NA	TRBV6-6	CASSYPSGSIYEQYF	TGTGCCAGCAGTTACCCCAGCGGGAGTATTTACGAGCAGTACTTC
TRBJ2-2	NA	NA	TRBV4-3	CASSQDFQGRGELFF	TGCGCCAGCAGCCAAGATTTCCAGGGTCGCGGGGAGCTGTTTTTT
TRBJ2-7	TRBD2	NA	TRBV4-3	CASSPLASGAYEQYF	TGCGCCAGCAGCCCCCTGGCTAGCGGGGCCTACGAGCAGTACTTC
TRBJ2-1	NA	NA	TRBV19	CASSIGQSHNEQFF	TGTGCCAGTAGTATAGGGCAGTCTCACAATGAGCAGTTCTTC
TRBJ2-1	TRBD2	NA	TRBV6-2/TRBV6-3	CASSSQPGLAGSYNEQFF	TGTGCCAGCAGTTCACAGCCGGGACTAGCGGGCTCCTACAATGAGCAGTTCTTC
TRBJ2-3	TRBD2	NA	TRBV6-2/TRBV6-3	CASSGTSASTDTQYF	TGTGCCAGCAGTGGGACTAGCGCTAGCACAGATACGCAGTATTTT
TRBJ2-1	NA	NA	TRBV30	CAWSPGINNEQFF	TGTGCCTGGAGTCCCGGGATTAACAATGAGCAGTTCTTC
TRBJ2-3	NA	once	TRBV7-2	CASSLFSGTDTQYF	TGTGCCAGCAGCTTATTCTCGGGCACAGATACGCAGTATTTT
TRBJ1-1	NA	NA	TRBV11-2	CASSLAVYTEAFF	TGTGCCAGCAGCTTGGCGGTATACACTGAAGCTTTCTTT
TRBJ2-7	TRBD2	NA	TRBV20-1	CSASGGLAGAGRPYEQYF	TGCAGTGCTAGTGGAGGACTAGCGGGAGCAGGGAGGCCCTACGAGCAGTACTTC
TRBJ2-2	NA	once	TRBV19	CASRPWGGAGELFF	TGTGCCAGTAGACCTTGGGGCGGGGCCGGGGAGCTGTTTTTT
TRBJ2-7	TRBD1	NA	TRBV12-3/TRBV12-4	CASSIQGENEQYF	TGTGCCAGCAGTATACAGGGGGAGAACGAGCAGTACTTC
TRBJ2-5	NA	once	TRBV7-9	CASSPRSGETQYF	TGTGCCAGCAGCCCACGGTCCGGGGAGACCCAGTACTTC
TRBJ2-4	TRBD1	NA	TRBV7-9	CASSSGQGLAKNIQYF	TGTGCCAGCAGCTCCGGACAGGGGCTAGCCAAAAACATTCAGTACTTC
TRBJ2-1	NA	NA	TRBV4-3	CASSQDGGARYNEQFF	TGCGCCAGCAGCCAAGATGGGGGGGCGCGGTACAATGAGCAGTTCTTC
TRBJ2-7	NA	NA	TRBV18	CASSPTEIGEQYF	TGTGCCAGCTCCCCGACAGAGATAGGGGAGCAGTACTTC
TRBJ2-5	TRBD1	NA	TRBV24-1	CATSDEDRTGQETQYF	TGTGCCACCAGTGATGAGGACAGGACGGGGCAAGAGACCCAGTACTTC
TRBJ2-1	TRBD2	NA	TRBV7-9	CASSGRLWASGSNEQFF	TGTGCCAGCAGCGGGCGGTTGTGGGCTAGCGGGAGCAATGAGCAGTTCTTC
TRBJ1-5	NA	NA	TRBV6-2/TRBV6-3	CASSYGGYQPQHF	TGTGCCAGCAGTTACGGGGGGTATCAGCCCCAGCATTTT
TRBJ1-1	TRBD1	NA	TRBV7-6	CASSAASTGVGTEAFF	TGTGCCAGCAGCGCGGCGTCGACAGGGGTTGGCACTGAAGCTTTCTTT
TRBJ1-4	NA	NA	TRBV6-5	CASRGGSEAEKLFF	TGTGCCAGCAGGGGAGGAAGCGAGGCCGAAAAACTGTTTTTT
TRBJ2-1	TRBD2	once	TRBV7-8	CASRPGLGSDEQFF	TGTGCCAGCAGACCTGGACTAGGGAGCGATGAGCAGTTCTTC
TRBJ1-1	TRBD1	NA	TRBV19	CASSLTGGATEAFF	TGTGCCAGTAGCCTGACAGGGGGGGCCACTGAAGCTTTCTTT
TRBJ1-5	TRBD1	NA	TRBV6-2/TRBV6-3	CASSYGPGQGIQPQHF	TGTGCCAGCAGTTACGGGCCGGGACAGGGGATACAGCCCCAGCATTTT
TRBJ1-1	TRBD1	NA	TRBV19	CASSSDRVNTEAFF	TGTGCCAGTAGCTCAGACAGGGTGAACACTGAAGCTTTCTTT
TRBJ2-7	TRBD2	once	TRBV5-1	CASSLTVSAGGLPSEQYF	TGCGCCAGCAGCTTGACGGTTTCAGCGGGGGGACTCCCCTCCGAGCAGTACTTC
TRBJ1-1	NA	NA	TRBV2	CASTLERGRANTEAFF	TGTGCCAGCACTCTCGAAAGGGGCAGGGCGAACACTGAAGCTTTCTTT
TRBJ1-2	NA	NA	TRBV28	CASSLRDFGYTF	TGTGCCAGCAGTCTCCGGGACTTTGGCTACACCTTC
TRBJ1-2	TRBD1	NA	TRBV5-1	CASSPTRQGAVGGYTF	TGCGCCAGCAGCCCGACCCGACAGGGGGCGGTTGGTGGCTACACCTTC
TRBJ1-1	NA	NA	TRBV4-3	CASSHDRLNTEAFF	TGCGCCAGCAGCCACGACAGATTGAACACTGAAGCTTTCTTT
TRBJ2-7	NA	NA	TRBV24-1	CAAGTGSYEQYF	TGTGCCGCCGGGACTGGCTCCTACGAGCAGTACTTC
TRBJ2-7	TRBD2	NA	TRBV25-1	CASSVAGSYEQYF	TGTGCCAGCAGTGTAGCGGGGTCCTACGAGCAGTACTTC
TRBJ2-1	NA	NA	TRBV7-2	CASSTSVGGPGGEQFF	TGTGCCAGCAGCACTAGTGTCGGCGGGCCCGGGGGTGAGCAGTTCTTC
TRBJ1-3	NA	NA	TRBV24-1	CATSDAGGSGNTIYF	TGTGCCACCAGTGATGCCGGGGGCTCTGGAAACACCATATATTTT
TRBJ2-5	TRBD2	NA	TRBV6-5	CATYRTSGRGETQYF	TGTGCCACGTACCGGACTAGCGGGAGGGGAGAGACCCAGTACTTC
TRBJ1-6	NA	NA	TRBV5-1	CASSPQGSSYNSPLHF	TGCGCCAGCAGCCCACAGGGAAGCTCCTATAATTCACCCCTCCACTTT
TRBJ1-1	TRBD1	NA	TRBV7-9	CASSLGTGGENTAFF	TGTGCCAGCAGCCTAGGGACAGGGGGCGAGAATACGGCTTTCTTT
TRBJ1-4	NA	NA	TRBV5-6	CASSNVRGGLATNEKLFF	TGTGCCAGCAGTAATGTCAGAGGGGGATTGGCAACTAATGAAAAACTGTTTTTT
TRBJ1-1	NA	NA	TRBV11-1	CASSWDSYNTEAFF	TGTGCCAGCAGCTGGGACTCCTATAACACTGAAGCTTTCTTT
TRBJ2-7	NA	NA	TRBV6-6	CATKGGTATYEQYF	TGTGCCACCAAAGGGGGGACAGCCACCTACGAGCAGTACTTC
TRBJ2-2	NA	once	TRBV9	CASSEKRATNTGELFF	TGTGCCAGCAGCGAGAAGCGGGCTACGAACACCGGGGAGCTGTTTTTT
TRBJ2-1	TRBD1	NA	TRBV29-1	CSGQTGGPYNEQFF	TGCAGCGGACAGACAGGGGGCCCCTACAATGAGCAGTTCTTC
TRBJ2-7	NA	NA	TRBV6-2/TRBV6-3	CASSYLQAYEQYF	TGTGCCAGCAGTTACCTACAGGCCTACGAGCAGTACTTC
TRBJ2-7	NA	NA	TRBV7-2	CASSLVGGFYEQYF	TGTGCCAGCAGCTTGGTCGGAGGCTTCTACGAGCAGTACTTC
TRBJ2-5	NA	NA	TRBV7-2	CASSLVAGRQETQYF	TGTGCCAGCAGCTTAGTGGCAGGGAGGCAAGAGACCCAGTACTTC
TRBJ2-5	TRBD2	NA	TRBV7-3	CASSLQGTSGETQYF	TGTGCCAGCAGCTTACAGGGGACTAGCGGAGAGACCCAGTACTTC
TRBJ1-2	NA	NA	TRBV12-3/TRBV12-4	CASTRGGNYGYTF	TGTGCCAGCACCAGAGGAGGGAACTATGGCTACACCTTC
TRBJ1-5	NA	NA	TRBV27	CASSLGPALGSQHF	TGTGCCAGCAGTTTGGGGCCGGCCTTGGGGTCCCAGCATTTT
TRBJ2-6	NA	NA	TRBV27	CASSQLQGTHVPGANVLTF	TGTGCCAGCAGTCAGCTACAGGGGACTCATGTCCCTGGGGCCAACGTCCTGACTTTC
TRBJ1-2	TRBD1	NA	TRBV5-4	CASSLDPIPGQGFQVYGYTF	TGTGCCAGCAGCTTGGACCCGATTCCGGGACAGGGGTTTCAGGTCTATGGCTACACCTTC
TRBJ2-5	TRBD2	NA	TRBV13	CASSLGRRLAGGQETQYF	TGTGCCAGCAGCTTAGGCCGACGACTAGCGGGAGGACAGGAGACCCAGTACTTC